The following is a TCR beta chain sequence with its context. This entry belongs to a study of post-analysis software for immune sequencing data. TCR beta libraries were prepared from cDNA with unique molecular identifiers. TCRdb processed the PCR reads anew with MiXCR; each CDR3 protein has one entry. The sample yields about 400,000 distinct CDR3 sequences, 30% to 45% seen once. Sequencing was done on a sample of blood. The TCR comes from a girl aged 10-17 years with multiple sclerosis.

Here the CDR3 reads CASSLGESGYEQYF. The DNA for the CDR3 is TGCGCCAGCAGCTTGGGGGAGTCGGGCTACGAGCAGTACTTC. The genes are TRBV5-1 and TRBJ2-7; possibly TRBD2 for D (5 bases). V was cut by 0 bases and J by 3 bases, with 10 bases left in between. Looked up from germline, CDR1 is SGHRS and CDR2 is YFSETQ. This CDR3 has 14 amino acids.